A selection of T cell receptor beta chains follows, all from one sample in a study of chemoradiotherapy in HPV16-positive cancers. Method: immunoSEQ multiplex PCR; TCRdb's copy keeps in-frame clones and lacks some. In the table there are some 28,000 clones, approximately 80% of which are singletons. Sequencing used blood, obtained from a patient who underwent chemoradiotherapy. All receptors come from a human donor with HPV-associated anogenital cancer. CDR3s include the opening cysteine and the closing phenylalanine or tryptophan. Each record gives: clone size, J gene, D gene, V gene, CDR3 DNA, CDR3 protein. The D gene is left open where the match is weak. Expanded clones get a size class; other rows say once, few or many, or leave the size out.

-,TRBJ1-2,TRBD1,TRBV27,TGTGCCGGGTACCCACAGGGGGTAGGCTATGGCTACACCTTC,CAGYPQGVGYGYTF
-,TRBJ2-2,-,TRBV5-8,TGTGCCAGCAGCTTGGAGACCGGGGAGCTGTTTTTT,CASSLETGELFF
-,TRBJ2-1,-,TRBV25-1,TGTGCCAGCAGTGACAGACAGGATAAGAGCGACAATGAGCAGTTCTTC,CASSDRQDKSDNEQFF
-,TRBJ2-5,TRBD2,TRBV9,TGTGCCAGCAGCCCCGGGACTAGCGGGGGGCAAGAGACCCAGTACTTC,CASSPGTSGGQETQYF
-,TRBJ2-1,-,TRBV6-1,TGTGCCAGCAGTGAAACAGAATGGGGCAGGAATGAGCAGTTCTTC,CASSETEWGRNEQFF
-,TRBJ1-1,-,TRBV29-1,TGCAGCGTTGAAGATCTTAGGAACACTGAAGCTTTCTTT,CSVEDLRNTEAFF
once,TRBJ1-1,-,TRBV5-1,TGCGCCAGCAGCTTGGTTGGTGGTAACCCCACTGAAGCTTTCTTT,CASSLVGGNPTEAFF
-,TRBJ2-5,TRBD1,TRBV6-6,TGTGCCAGCAGCCAGACAGGGGGGCAAGAGACCCAGTACTTC,CASSQTGGQETQYF
once,TRBJ1-1,TRBD1,TRBV2,TGTGCCAGCAGTAAAGGGACAGGGACCATGAACACTGAAGCTTTCTTT,CASSKGTGTMNTEAFF
once,TRBJ1-5,-,TRBV19,TGTGCCAGTAGACGACCAGGGGACGGGAATCAGCCCCAGCATTTT,CASRRPGDGNQPQHF
-,TRBJ2-1,-,TRBV5-4,TGTGCCAGCAGCTTAGGGGGTTTGTACAATGAGCAGTTCTTC,CASSLGGLYNEQFF
-,TRBJ1-3,TRBD1,TRBV10-3,TGTGCCTCCTCCGGGACAGGGGGTTACTCTGGAAACACCATATATTTT,CASSGTGGYSGNTIYF
-,TRBJ2-1,-,TRBV30,TGTGCCTGGACCAGAGGAGGGCTCAATGAGCAGTTCTTC,CAWTRGGLNEQFF
-,TRBJ2-2,TRBD2,TRBV5-1,TGCGCCAGCAGCCCCGGAGGCGGGGGGCGGCTCACCGGGGAGCTGTTTTTT,CASSPGGGGRLTGELFF
-,TRBJ1-2,-,TRBV4-1,TGCGCCAGCAGCCAAGATCCGGGAGTCGGGGGCTACACCTTC,CASSQDPGVGGYTF
-,TRBJ1-2,-,TRBV6-5,TGTGCCAGCGGGGGGGCTAACTATGGCTACACCTTC,CASGGANYGYTF
-,TRBJ1-5,TRBD1,TRBV7-9,TGTGCCAGCAGCCCCGGGACAGCTAGCAATCAGCCCCAGCATTTT,CASSPGTASNQPQHF
few,TRBJ1-1,-,TRBV9,TGTGCCAGCAGCGTGGGAACTTGGGACTACACTGAAGCTTTCTTT,CASSVGTWDYTEAFF
once,TRBJ1-2,-,TRBV7-9,TGTGCCAGCAGCGGCGGCAGGGTCGGTGGCTACACCTTC,CASSGGRVGGYTF
-,TRBJ1-5,-,TRBV7-9,TGTGCCAGCAGCCTCGGGCCGAATCAGCCCCAGCATTTT,CASSLGPNQPQHF
-,TRBJ2-1,TRBD1,TRBV5-1,TGCGCCAGCAGCACACCCGGGACAGGCTTCAATGAGCAGTTCTTC,CASSTPGTGFNEQFF
-,TRBJ2-1,-,TRBV7-9,TGTGCCAGCAGCCACATATGGGGGCGGACCTACAATGAGCAGTTCTTC,CASSHIWGRTYNEQFF
-,TRBJ1-5,-,TRBV6-1,TGTGCCAGCAGCAAAATGGGGGGGAATCAGCCCCAGCATTTT,CASSKMGGNQPQHF
-,TRBJ1-1,TRBD1,TRBV7-9,TGTGCCAGCAGCGTAGGACAGGGAAACACTGAAGCTTTCTTT,CASSVGQGNTEAFF
-,TRBJ2-5,-,TRBV4-1,TGCGCCAGCAGCCAAGACGGGGGCAGGGAGACCCAGTACTTC,CASSQDGGRETQYF
once,TRBJ1-1,-,TRBV9,TGTGCCAGCAGCGCCCTGGGAGGGGGCACTGAAGCTTTCTTT,CASSALGGGTEAFF
-,TRBJ1-2,-,TRBV14,TGTGCCAGCAGCCAAGACGGGGGACTTGGGGGCTACACCTTC,CASSQDGGLGGYTF
-,TRBJ2-1,TRBD1,TRBV7-9,TGTGCCAGCAGCTTAGGGGCAGGGGGCGTCCAGAATGAGCAGTTCTTC,CASSLGAGGVQNEQFF
-,TRBJ1-2,TRBD1,TRBV29-1,TGCAGCGCTGGGGCCGGGACAGGGAGGAACTATGGCTACACCTTC,CSAGAGTGRNYGYTF
-,TRBJ1-1,TRBD1,TRBV7-2,TGTGCCAGCAGCGAGGACAGGGGCACTGAAGCTTTCTTT,CASSEDRGTEAFF
-,TRBJ2-3,TRBD2,TRBV7-9,TGTGCCAGCAGCCCGGGACTAGCGGGGGTCCCCAGGGATACGCAGTATTTT,CASSPGLAGVPRDTQYF
-,TRBJ1-2,-,TRBV2,TGTGCCAGCAGTGAAGCTCGGGGCTATGGCTACACCTTC,CASSEARGYGYTF
-,TRBJ1-1,-,TRBV5-1,TGCGCCAGCAGCCCGCGGGGGGGCTTGACTGAAGCTTTCTTT,CASSPRGGLTEAFF
-,TRBJ2-3,TRBD2,TRBV2,TGTGCCAGCAGTGGGGGGACTAGCGGGGGCACAGATACGCAGTATTTT,CASSGGTSGGTDTQYF
once,TRBJ2-1,-,TRBV6-1,TGTGCCAGTAGGAGGGGGTACGGTGAGCAGTTCTTC,CASRRGYGEQFF
-,TRBJ2-6,-,TRBV6-5,TGTGCCAGCAGTTACTCGCAAGCAGGGGCCAACGTCCTGACTTTC,CASSYSQAGANVLTF
-,TRBJ1-5,-,TRBV27,TGTGCCAGCAGTTTATTTTGGGGGAATCAGCCCCAGCATTTT,CASSLFWGNQPQHF
-,TRBJ2-7,TRBD2,TRBV10-2,TGCGCCAGCAGATGGGCGGGGGGGACCTACGAGCAGTACTTC,CASRWAGGTYEQYF
-,TRBJ1-2,-,TRBV9,TGTGCCAGCAGCCCCGGGGGGAACTATGGCTACACCTTC,CASSPGGNYGYTF
-,TRBJ1-1,-,TRBV7-9,TGTGCCAGCAGCTTAGGTACGGGGGAACTTGAAGCTTTCTTT,CASSLGTGELEAFF
-,TRBJ1-2,-,TRBV6-1,TGTGCCAGCAGTGACCACTCACGAGGGGAGGAGGCTAACTATGGCTACACCTTC,CASSDHSRGEEANYGYTF
once,TRBJ2-3,-,TRBV9,TGTGCCAGCAGCGCCAGATCCAAAACGAGGGGCGAAAACACAGATACGCAGTATTTT,CASSARSKTRGENTDTQYF
-,TRBJ2-3,-,TRBV5-1,TGCGCCAGCAGCTTATCGGTTCGGGCCACAGATACGCAGTATTTT,CASSLSVRATDTQYF
medium-sized,TRBJ2-3,-,TRBV5-1,TGCGCCAGCAGTCGTGGCGACCCTAGCACAGATACGCAGTATTTT,CASSRGDPSTDTQYF
once,TRBJ1-4,-,TRBV2,TGTGCCAGCACCCCCCCTGGCAGGGATGGTGAAAAACTGTTTTTT,CASTPPGRDGEKLFF
-,TRBJ1-6,TRBD1,TRBV10-3,TGTGCCCACCACGCGGGACAGGGTAATTCACCCCTCCACTTT,CAHHAGQGNSPLHF
once,TRBJ2-1,TRBD2,TRBV9,TGTGCCAGCAGCGCAAGCGGGGGGGTGAATGAGCAGTTCTTC,CASSASGGVNEQFF
-,TRBJ2-1,TRBD2,TRBV5-1,TGCGCCAGCAGCACCATAGCGGGGGGGCGTCGGTACAATGAGCAGTTCTTC,CASSTIAGGRRYNEQFF